This T cell receptor (beta chain) derives from a study of cytomegalovirus exposure and HLA in healthy donors. Looked up from germline, CDR1 is SGHAT and CDR2 is FQNNGV. J was trimmed by 2 bases and V by 3 bases; bases with no gene match: 9. This CDR3 region has 16 residues. A multiplex PCR was run with 60 Vbeta primers and 13 Jbeta primers. Generated by immunoSEQ multiplex PCR, the TCRdb table keeps only in-frame clones and is missing some. The sample has 180,000 or so clones; about four fifths are singletons. Sequencing input: PBMCs. The TCR was taken from a woman aged 18-29 years in good health and CMV-seropositive. This sequence joins TRBV11-2 and TRBJ2-7; the match to TRBD1 covers 8 bases. CDR3 bases: TGTGCCAGCAGCTTTAGGAGGGACAGGAGAGCCTACGAGCAGTACTTC. It encodes CASSFRRDRRAYEQYF. The entire variable domain, with the rest obtained from reference TRBV11-2 and TRBJ2-7, is as follows: EAGVAQSPRYKIIEKRQSVAFWCNPISGHATLYWYQQILGQGPKLLIQFQNNGVVDDSQLPKDRFSAERLKGVDSTLKIQPAKLEDSAVYLCASSFRRDRRAYEQYFGPGTRLTVT.